The rows below give T cell receptor beta chains drawn from one sample of a study of T cell responses to AZD1222 COVID-19 vaccine. Sequenced by immunoSEQ multiplex PCR; TCRdb stores in-frame clones only, minus some. In the table there are 100,000 to 150,000 clones, about 87% of which are singletons. This sample comprised peripheral blood, obtained on day 0 of AZD1222 vaccination. Receptors originate from an adult in good health. The CDR3 runs from the conserved cysteine through the conserved F or W. Clone size is not always given. Where it is, it says once, few, many or a class for expanded clones.

>.|TRBV6-5
CASSYMRNTEAFF
>.|TRBV27
CASRMTGSSKWEQYF
>.|TRBV3-1/TRBV3-2
CASSQIGLEPQHF
>.|TRBV7-3
CASSPDRVTDTQYF
>.|TRBV27
CASSLGYRASQPQHF
>.|TRBV27
CASSLSPTENQPQHF
>few|TRBV12-3/TRBV12-4
CASSASEALHF
>.|TRBV12-3/TRBV12-4
CASTRGGNTEAFF
>.|TRBV6-4
CASSGQEGTEAFF
>.|TRBV7-8
CASSSDGLGNQPQHF
>.|TRBV6-4
CASSDGAGTSADTQYF
>once|TRBV13
CATGRGARGTEAFF
>.|TRBV7-2
CASSPRRGPNTEAFF
>.|TRBV7-3
CASSLLRDADNEQFF
>.|TRBV14
CASSGQGGSTDTQYF
>.|TRBV18
CASSQDRAGNIQYF
>.|TRBV7-2
CASSYTGGSSPLHF
>.|TRBV11-2
CASSRRSYEQYF
>.|TRBV24-1
CATSDLEGRITEAFF
>.|TRBV19
CASSGYLDTQYF
>.|TRBV25-1
CASRARGSSYNEQFF
>once|TRBV12-5
CASVASGGGETQYF
>.|TRBV27
CASSFRSQETQYF
>.|TRBV19
CASSPGTGAYNQPQHF
>few|TRBV24-1
CATSDLPGQGRNEQFF
>.|TRBV12-3/TRBV12-4
CASSPGEQETQYF